One sample yielded the 19 T cell receptor beta chains listed below, sequenced in a study of T cell responses to AZD1222 COVID-19 vaccine. Some clones are missing from TCRdb's copy, which holds only in-frame ones; the method was immunoSEQ multiplex PCR. The data hold approximately 140,000 clones, with 91% observed a single time. The material was peripheral blood, obtained 28 days after the second AZD1222 dose. The receptor set was obtained from an adult who received the AZD1222 COVID-19 vaccine.

J is TRBJ2-7 and V is TRBV25-1, with D maybe TRBD1 (6 bases). The germline V and J ends were trimmed by 5 bases and 2 bases, with 10 bases remaining between them. The CDR3 has 13 amino acids. Per the germline V gene, CDR1 is MGHDK and CDR2 is SYGVNS. The CDR3 loop reads CASSRGGAYEQYF. In nucleotides, the CDR3 is TGTGCCAGCAGTAGAGGGGGAGCCTACGAGCAGTACTTC.

The chain is built from TRBV7-9 and TRBJ2-1; 10 bases are shared with TRBD1. Germline V gene data show CDR1 as SEHNR and CDR2 as FQNEAQ (reference sequence). Trimming removed 3 bases from V and 5 bases from J; junction bases left unmatched: 16. The CDR3 runs 19 residues. The CDR3 reads CASSFITGQGSKKNNEQFF. The CDR3 coding sequence is TGTGCCAGCAGCTTTATAACGGGACAGGGGTCCAAGAAAAACAATGAGCAGTTCTTC. Full variable domain (remainder filled in from reference TRBV7-9 and TRBJ2-1): DTGVSQNPRHKITKRGQNVTFRCDPISEHNRLYWYRQTLGQGPEFLTYFQNEAQLEKSRLLSDRFSAERPKGSFSTLEIQRTEQGDSAMYLCASSFITGQGSKKNNEQFFGPGTRLTVL.

The J gene is TRBJ2-1, the V gene TRBV3-1 (or the pseudogene TRBV3-2); D not resolved. CDR1 is LGHDT, CDR2 YNNKEL, per germline (reference sequence). The length of the CDR3 is 15 residues. The V end was cut by 0 bases, the J end by 5 bases, with 11 bases between. CDR3 in amino acids: CASSQDGLKDNEQFF. The CDR3 DNA reads as TGTGCCAGCAGCCAAGATGGGCTAAAAGACAATGAGCAGTTCTTC.

V and J are TRBV6-5 and TRBJ2-7; 13 positions agree with TRBD2. The CDR3 is 14 amino acids. Germline loops: CDR1 MNHEY, CDR2 SVGAGI. Trimming removed 6 bases from V and 6 bases from J; junction bases left unmatched: 5. In DNA form, the CDR3 reads TGTGCCAGCAGCCGCACTAGCGGGGGGGGCGAGCAGTACTTC. Its protein is CASSRTSGGGEQYF.

The table lists this clone with a count of one. The J gene is TRBJ2-3, the V gene TRBV20-1, with no clear D. CDR1 and CDR2 (germline): DFQATT, SNEGSKA (reference sequence). Trimming shortened V by 1 base and J by 7 bases, and 3 bases separated the two germline ends. The CDR3 has 10 residues. CDR3 region: CSARAYTQYF. CDR3 DNA sequence: TGCAGTGCTAGAGCCTATACGCAGTATTTT.

The CDR3 loop reads CASNPSGGIPYGYTF. CDR3 bases: TGTGCCAGCAACCCGTCCGGGGGTATCCCGTATGGCTACACCTTC. The chain uses TRBV27 and TRBJ1-2; weak D call: TRBD1 (5 bases). The CDR3 is 15 amino acids. CDR1 and CDR2 (germline): MNHEY, SMNVEV (reference sequence). V lost 7 bases, J lost 5 bases, and 20 bases lay in between.

In this sample, this clone turned up once. V usage is TRBV24-1 and J usage is TRBJ2-3, with 9 bases lining up with TRBD2. This CDR3 is 18 amino acids long. Unmatched junction bases numbered 7, after V lost 1 base and J lost 0 bases. Germline lookup yields CDR1 KGHDR and CDR2 SFDVKD. CDR3 amino acids: CATSDLGEREDSTDTQYF. CDR3 coding DNA: TGTGCCACCAGTGATTTAGGCGAGCGGGAGGATAGCACAGATACGCAGTATTTT.

The chain couples TRBV6-1 to TRBJ2-1; 8 bases are a match to TRBD2. V lost 3 bases, J lost 4 bases, and 8 bases stayed unmatched. The CDR3 spans 16 residues. Germline CDR1 MNHNS, CDR2 SASEGT. The CDR3 protein is CASSDTGGPNYNEQFF. CDR3 coding DNA: TGTGCCAGCAGTGACACGGGGGGGCCTAATTACAATGAGCAGTTCTTC.

This CDR3 is CASSFAGQGSYEQYF. As DNA, the CDR3 is TGTGCCAGCAGCTTTGCTGGTCAGGGCTCCTACGAGCAGTACTTC. The chain combines TRBV5-6 with TRBJ2-7, with D perhaps TRBD1 (5 bases). Germline values: CDR1 SGHDT, CDR2 YYEEEE. CDR3 length equals 15 residues. V was cut by 2 bases and J by 0 bases, with 12 bases left in between.

The gene calls are TRBV11-3 and TRBJ2-5; 8 positions agree with TRBD2. The CDR3 is 15 residues long. Germline-derived CDR1 and CDR2 are SGHNT and YENEEA. Trimming at V came to 3 bases and at J to 5 bases, leaving 8 bases not matched to a gene. CDR3 region: CASSFAGLVLETQYF. Here the CDR3 DNA reads TGTGCCAGCAGCTTTGCGGGACTAGTCTTGGAGACCCAGTACTTC.

J is TRBJ1-1 and V is TRBV2, with D perhaps matching TRBD1 (5 bases). Per the germline V gene, CDR1 is SNHLY and CDR2 is FYNNEI. The V end was cut by 8 bases, the J end by 4 bases, with 17 bases between. The CDR3 runs to 14 residues. The CDR3 coding sequence is TGTGCCAGCCGGGGATCGGGGCGTGGCACTGAAGCTTTCTTT. It yields the protein CASRGSGRGTEAFF.

The V and J genes are TRBV27 and TRBJ1-1; D is uncertain. CDR3 length: 14 amino acids. Trimming stripped 3 bases from V and 1 base from J, with 9 bases between. CDR1 and CDR2 (germline): MNHEY, SMNVEV (reference sequence). CDR3 DNA: TGTGCCAGCAGTTTGTATCCCACGAACACTGAAGCTTTCTTT. This encodes CASSLYPTNTEAFF.

The chain combines TRBV24-1 with TRBJ1-5; D perhaps matches TRBD1 (5 bases). The CDR3 has 13 residues. Germline lookup yields CDR1 KGHDR and CDR2 SFDVKD. V gave up 3 bases and J gave up 5 bases, with 7 bases separating them. CDR3 sequence: CATSDAGYQPQHF. The CDR3 DNA sequence: TGTGCCACCAGTGATGCAGGGTATCAGCCCCAGCATTTT.

The chain is built from TRBV4-3 and TRBJ1-2; D uncertain. The V gene's germline CDR1 is LGHNA and CDR2 YSLEER. The CDR3 has 17 amino acids. V gave up 1 base and J gave up 6 bases, with 21 bases separating them. CDR3 in amino acids: CASSQGTGAGYRDGYTF. DNA for the CDR3: TGCGCCAGCAGCCAAGGAACCGGCGCCGGCTACCGGGATGGCTACACCTTC.

V gene TRBV30 combines with J gene TRBJ2-7, with TRBD1 matching 9 bases. Germline V lookup: CDR1 GTSNPN, CDR2 SVGIG (reference sequence). The CDR3 loop spans 15 amino acids. Trimming took 1 base from V and 2 from J; bases not matched to a gene: 6. CDR3 sequence reads: CAWSGPRDRAYEQYF. CDR3 in DNA: TGTGCCTGGAGTGGACCCCGGGACAGGGCCTACGAGCAGTACTTC.

V and J are TRBV7-8 and TRBJ2-6, with 8 bases identical to TRBD1. After removal of 5 bases from V and 1 base from J, the junction contained 4 bases not matched to a gene. Germline CDR1 and CDR2: SGHVS and FQNEAQ. The CDR3 totals 16 residues. The CDR3 protein is CASSEDRASGANVLTF. CDR3 DNA sequence: TGTGCCAGCAGCGAGGACAGGGCGTCTGGGGCCAACGTCCTGACTTTC. The variable domain in full, with the rest retrieved from reference TRBV7-8 and TRBJ2-6, is GAGVSQSPRYKVAKRGQDVALRCDPISGHVSLFWYQQALGQGPEFLTYFQNEAQLDKSGLPSDRFFAERPEGSVSTLKIQRTQQEDSAVYLCASSEDRASGANVLTFGAGSRLTVL.

The chain has TRBV5-6 and TRBJ1-2; D remains unclear. Germline V CDR1 and CDR2: SGHDT, YYEEEE. V gave up 1 base and J gave up 6 bases, with 13 bases separating them. The CDR3 totals 14 residues. CDR3 residues: CASSLSFLGDGYTF. The CDR3 DNA reads TGTGCCAGCAGCTTGAGTTTTCTTGGCGATGGCTACACCTTC.

V is TRBV28 and J is TRBJ2-7; the D gene is possibly TRBD1 (5 bases). Trimming cost V 7 bases and J 3 bases, with 13 bases left between them. CDR3 length: 13 residues. Germline V gene data show CDR1 as MDHEN and CDR2 as SYDVKM. In nucleotides, the CDR3 is TGTGCCAGCAACCCTTTAGACAGCTACGAGCAGTACTTC. Translating it yields CASNPLDSYEQYF.

The V and J genes are TRBV12-3 or TRBV12-4 and TRBJ1-2; no reliable D call. CDR3 length: 13 residues. Trimming removed 3 bases at V and 1 base at J, with 6 bases between. As DNA, the CDR3 is TGTGCCAGCAGTTTCGGGAGTAACTATGGCTACACCTTC. Protein product: CASSFGSNYGYTF.